The next 9 T cell receptor beta chains were all read from a single sample in a study of Ad26.COV2.S vaccination and SARS-CoV-2 variants. Sequenced by immunoSEQ multiplex PCR; TCRdb stores in-frame clones only, minus some. The data contain hundreds of thousands of clones, around 86% of them singletons. As for treatment: approximately 18 received Ad26.COV2.S at low or high dose, single or two shots; 5 received placebo; per-sample allocation not given. Sampling occurred on day 63 after the first vaccine or placebo injection. Source: peripheral blood, taken in a trial of Ad26.COV2.S vaccine versus placebo. Source of these receptors: a person aged 18-60 years who received the Ad26.COV2.S COVID-19 vaccine or a placebo.

This chain connects TRBV7-3 to TRBJ1-6; weak D call: TRBD1 (5 bases). The CDR3 length is 14 residues. V lost 4 bases to trimming and J lost 10 bases, with 14 bases between them. In germline, CDR1 is SGHTA, CDR2 FQGTGA. This CDR3 reads CASSSGPRNSPLHF. CDR3 sequence (DNA): TGTGCCAGCAGCTCGGGGCCCCGCAACTCACCCCTCCACTTT.

This chain links TRBV27 with TRBJ1-6; a weak D match, TRBD1 (5 bases). The CDR3 loop spans 12 amino acids. Per the germline V gene, CDR1 is MNHEY and CDR2 is SMNVEV (reference sequence). V was pared by 1 base and J by 16 bases, with 11 bases between. The DNA for the CDR3 is TGTGCCAGCAGTTTATTGGGGCTCCCACTCCACTTT. Residues: CASSLLGLPLHF.

The chain joins TRBV19 to TRBJ1-1, with unresolved D. The CDR3 sequence is 14 residues long. CDR1 is LNHDA and CDR2 is SQIVND in the germline V gene (reference sequence). V was cut by 3 bases and J by 4 bases, with 12 bases left in between. The CDR3 reads CASSISWGRTEAFF. Here the CDR3 DNA reads TGTGCCAGTAGTATTTCTTGGGGTCGCACTGAAGCTTTCTTT.

J is TRBJ2-3 and V is TRBV10-2, with 9 bases matching TRBD1. Germline assignment: CDR1 WSHSY and CDR2 SAAADI. The CDR3 length is 14 residues. Germline trimming cut 8 bases from V and 3 bases from J; bases unmatched to any gene: 6. CDR3 in DNA: TGCGCCAGCCGGGACAGGGAGGTAACAGATACGCAGTATTTT. It is translated as CASRDREVTDTQYF.

The table lists this clone with a count of one. The chain recombines TRBV29-1 with TRBJ1-1, with a weak D call TRBD1 (5 bases). Germline V gene data show CDR1 as SQVTM and CDR2 as ANQGSEA. The CDR3 length is 12 residues. V was trimmed by 0 bases and J by 8 bases, leaving 10 bases between them. In DNA, the CDR3 is TGCAGCGTTGAAGATCCAGGGTCCGAAGCTTTCTTT. Encoded protein: CSVEDPGSEAFF.

V is TRBV11-2 and J is TRBJ2-7; perhaps TRBD1 as D (5 bases). Trimming removed 1 base at V and 0 bases at J, with 7 bases between. CDR1 is SGHAT and CDR2 is FQNNGV in the germline V gene. The CDR3 contains 14 residues. CDR3 DNA sequence: TGTGCCAGCAGCTTAGGACAGTTCTCCTACGAGCAGTACTTC. Protein: CASSLGQFSYEQYF. Variable domain in full (rest from reference TRBV11-2 and TRBJ2-7): EAGVAQSPRYKIIEKRQSVAFWCNPISGHATLYWYQQILGQGPKLLIQFQNNGVVDDSQLPKDRFSAERLKGVDSTLKIQPAKLEDSAVYLCASSLGQFSYEQYFGPGTRLTVT.

The rearrangement uses TRBV7-6 and TRBJ2-3; 11 bases align to TRBD2. CDR3 size: 15 residues. With 5 bases clipped from V and 1 base from J, the junction kept 2 bases outside the gene matches. Germline values: CDR1 SGHVS, CDR2 FNYEAQ. CDR3 coding DNA: TGTGCCAGCAGCGTACTAGCGGGGGGCACAGATACGCAGTATTTT. It encodes CASSVLAGGTDTQYF.

This chain connects TRBV10-3 to TRBJ1-3; possibly TRBD1 for D (6 bases). The CDR3 runs 13 residues. Germline-derived CDR1 and CDR2 are ENHRY and SYGVKD. V lost 7 bases to trimming and J lost 1 base, with 8 bases between them. The CDR3 protein is CAITGTSGNTIYF. CDR3 sequence (DNA): TGTGCCATCACCGGGACATCTGGAAACACCATATATTTT.

This sequence joins TRBV5-1 and TRBJ1-3, with D possibly being TRBD1 (6 bases). The CDR3 is 15 amino acids. Germline-derived CDR1 and CDR2 are SGHRS and YFSETQ. The V end was cut by 8 bases, the J end by 6 bases, with 21 bases between. This CDR3 reads CARDTGKVWANTIYF. The CDR3 DNA sequence: TGCGCCAGAGACACAGGGAAAGTTTGGGCAAACACCATATATTTT.